This record looks at one T cell receptor beta chain sequence and its context. Its antigen is still unknown. This specimen comes from a study of cytomegalovirus exposure and HLA in healthy donors. The protocol was immunoSEQ multiplex PCR, while the TCRdb copy is restricted to in-frame clones and leaves out a portion. In the table there are about 160,000 clones, roughly 80% of which are singletons. Whole-study results and caveats: Cytomegalovirus association was assigned to approximately 160 TCR beta chains. Reported performance of the classifier showed diagnosis of cytomegalovirus status with high specificity and sensitivity.

Germline V lookup: CDR1 SGHKS, CDR2 YYEKEE (reference sequence). CDR3 length: 13 amino acids. V lost 4 bases, J lost 10 bases, and 14 bases lay in between. Sequencing was carried out using PBMCs. This clonotype was sampled from a man aged 25-40 years in good health and CMV-seropositive. The chain carries TRBV5-5 and TRBJ1-4, with D perhaps TRBD1 (6 bases). CDR3 amino acids: CASSDEPDRKLFF. CDR3 nucleotides: TGTGCCAGCAGCGACGAACCGGACAGAAAACTGTTTTTT.